This TCR beta chain is drawn from a study of blood T cells in healthy people across ages. Study-wide points: In the absence of known donor CMV status, changes in expanded clonotypes were possibly confounded. Per-million-T-cell TCR beta diversity fell roughly linearly with age.

CDR1 LGHNA and CDR2 YNFKEQ come from the germline V gene. This CDR3 is 16 amino acids long. V shed 2 bases and J 2 bases; nucleotides not matched to a gene: 8. Then a second PCR, running roughly 7 to 11 cycles, was carried out with a sample-barcoded 5' primer and a J-beta primer mix. Through a template-switch adaptor with 12 random nucleotides, each cDNA molecule received a tag. TCRdb reanalysed the 5' RACE reads using MiXCR and keeps one entry per CDR3 protein. Here the sample spans 1.5 million or so distinct CDR3 sequences, 40% to 50% being singletons. Remarks on this clonotype: Its antigen is still unknown.

The sequencing sample was made of blood. This TCR was sampled from a woman aged 18-29 years in good health. The chain couples TRBV4-2 to TRBJ1-2; 7 nucleotides line up with TRBD1. CDR3 DNA: TGTGCCAGCAGCCAACTCCTCGGGACAGAGAACTATGGCTACACCTTC. Translation gives CASSQLLGTENYGYTF.